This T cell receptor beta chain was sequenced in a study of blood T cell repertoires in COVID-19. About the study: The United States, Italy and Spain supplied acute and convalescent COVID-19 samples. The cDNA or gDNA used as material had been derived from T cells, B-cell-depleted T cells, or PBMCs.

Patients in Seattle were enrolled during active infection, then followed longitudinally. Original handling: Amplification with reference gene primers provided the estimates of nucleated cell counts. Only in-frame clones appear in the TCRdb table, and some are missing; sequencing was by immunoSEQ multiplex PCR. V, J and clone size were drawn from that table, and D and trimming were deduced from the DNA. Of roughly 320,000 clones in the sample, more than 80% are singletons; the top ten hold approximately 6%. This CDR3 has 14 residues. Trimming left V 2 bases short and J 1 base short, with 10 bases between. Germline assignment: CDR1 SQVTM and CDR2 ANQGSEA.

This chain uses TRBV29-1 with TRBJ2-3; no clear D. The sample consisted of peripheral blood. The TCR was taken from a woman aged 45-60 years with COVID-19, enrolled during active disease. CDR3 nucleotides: TGCAGCGTTGAATCCCGGGTGGGCACAGATACGCAGTATTTT. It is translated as CSVESRVGTDTQYF.